This T cell receptor beta chain was captured by sequencing in a study of ipilimumab plus nivolumab after autologous stem cell transplantation. Repertoires were generated with immunoSEQ multiplex PCR, while TCRdb's copy carries only in-frame clones and drops some. Found here are approximately 17,000 clones, roughly 71% of them singletons; the top ten hold under 25%. The CDR3 loop spans 14 amino acids. V was shortened by 7 bases and J by 3 bases, with 15 bases between the two germline ends. Germline CDR1 SGHNT, CDR2 YENEEA. Study-wide results and caveats: Per the authors, repertoire, Treg and microbiota data justify further study.

Note on this clone: As yet, its antigen is unknown.

Ipilimumab, 1 mg/kg, started 14 to 28 days after autologous transplant. Through week 26, nivolumab 3 mg/kg IV was given weeks 1, 4, 7, 10, then biweekly. The sequence was collected from a male donor with diffuse large B-cell lymphoma. This sample comprised PBMCs, obtained in a trial of ipilimumab plus nivolumab as post-transplant consolidation. The rearrangement joins TRBV11-3 to TRBJ1-1; possibly TRBD1 for D (5 bases). CDR3 DNA sequence: TGTGCCAGCACCCGAGGACCGGGGGACACTGAAGCTTTCTTT. As protein: CASTRGPGDTEAFF.